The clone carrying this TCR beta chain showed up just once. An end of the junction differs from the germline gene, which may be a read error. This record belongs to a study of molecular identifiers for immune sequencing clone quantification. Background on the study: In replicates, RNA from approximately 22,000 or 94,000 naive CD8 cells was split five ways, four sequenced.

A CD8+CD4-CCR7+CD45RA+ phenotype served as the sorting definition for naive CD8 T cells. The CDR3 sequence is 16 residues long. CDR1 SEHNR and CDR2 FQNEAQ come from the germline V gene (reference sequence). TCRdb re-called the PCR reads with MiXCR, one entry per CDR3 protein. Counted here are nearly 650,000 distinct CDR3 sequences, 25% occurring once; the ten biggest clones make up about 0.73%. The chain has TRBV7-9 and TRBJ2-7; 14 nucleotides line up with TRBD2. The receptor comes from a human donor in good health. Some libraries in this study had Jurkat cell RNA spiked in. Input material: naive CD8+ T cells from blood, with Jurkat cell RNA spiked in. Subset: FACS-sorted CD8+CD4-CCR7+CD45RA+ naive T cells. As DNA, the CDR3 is TGTGCCGGCAGCCACCCCATGACTAGCGGGAGGGACGAGCAGCACTTC. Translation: CAGSHPMTSGRDEQHF.